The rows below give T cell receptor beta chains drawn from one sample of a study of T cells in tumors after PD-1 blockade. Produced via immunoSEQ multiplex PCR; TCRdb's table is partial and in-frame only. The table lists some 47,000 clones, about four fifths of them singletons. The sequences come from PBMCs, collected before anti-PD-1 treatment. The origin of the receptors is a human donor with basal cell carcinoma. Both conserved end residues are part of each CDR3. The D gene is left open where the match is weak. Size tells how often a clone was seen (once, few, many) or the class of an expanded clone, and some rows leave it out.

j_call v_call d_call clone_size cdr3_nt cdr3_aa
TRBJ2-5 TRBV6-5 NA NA TGTGCCAGCAGTACGGGGGCCTCGAAAGAGACCCAGTACTTC CASSTGASKETQYF
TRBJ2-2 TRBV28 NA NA TGTGCCAGCAGTTTGGGGAACACCGGGGAGCTGTTTTTT CASSLGNTGELFF
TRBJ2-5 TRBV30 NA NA TGTGCCTGGAGCATTCAGGGGGGAGAGACCCAGTACTTC CAWSIQGGETQYF
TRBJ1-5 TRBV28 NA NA TGTGCCAGCAGTCTACAGGGCCAGCCCCAGCATTTT CASSLQGQPQHF
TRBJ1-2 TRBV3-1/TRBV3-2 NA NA TGTGCCAGCAGCCAAGATGACAGCCCTGGCTATGGCTACACCTTC CASSQDDSPGYGYTF
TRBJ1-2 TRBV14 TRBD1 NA TGTGCCAGCAGCCAAGTGTGGAGGGGGCAAGTTAATTTCTATGGCTACACCTTC CASSQVWRGQVNFYGYTF
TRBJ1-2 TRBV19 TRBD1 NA TGTGCCAGTAGCCTCCGGGACAGGGGTCACTATGGCTACACCTTC CASSLRDRGHYGYTF
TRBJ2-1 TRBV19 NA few TGTGCCAGTACCGAGGGGGACCTAAATGGGAATGAGCAGTTCTTC CASTEGDLNGNEQFF
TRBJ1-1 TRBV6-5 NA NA TGTGCCAGCAGTTACAAGGAGGGGACTGAAGCTTTCTTT CASSYKEGTEAFF
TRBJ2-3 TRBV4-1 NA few TGCGCCAGCAGCCAAGACGAGGGTGGTACGCAGTATTTT CASSQDEGGTQYF
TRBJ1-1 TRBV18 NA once TGTGCCAGCTCACCAACAAACACTGAAGCTTTCTTT CASSPTNTEAFF
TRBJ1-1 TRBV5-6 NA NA TGTGCCAGCAGCTTATATGGCAGGGGGAACACTGAAGCTTTCTTT CASSLYGRGNTEAFF
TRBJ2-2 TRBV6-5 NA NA TGTGCCAGCAGATGGGTATCCGGGGAGCTGTTTTTT CASRWVSGELFF
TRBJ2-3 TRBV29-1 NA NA TGCAGCGCCCGTCTGGGGAAAGATACGCAGTATTTT CSARLGKDTQYF
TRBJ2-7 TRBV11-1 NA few TGTGCCAGCAGCTCGGCCTCGCGGGTAGGCCACGAGCAGTACTTC CASSSASRVGHEQYF
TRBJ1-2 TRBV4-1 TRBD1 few TGCGCCAGCAGGGGGACAGCGGGCTACACCTTC CASRGTAGYTF
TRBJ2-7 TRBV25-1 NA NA TGTGCCAGCAGTGAAGACATGTACGAGCAGTACTTC CASSEDMYEQYF
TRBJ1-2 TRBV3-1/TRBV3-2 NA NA TGTGCCAGCAGCTTGGCCGGGGGGAAGTATGGCTACACCTTC CASSLAGGKYGYTF
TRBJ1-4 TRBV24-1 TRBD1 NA TGTGCCACCAGTGACCCACAGGGGGAAAAACTGTTTTTT CATSDPQGEKLFF
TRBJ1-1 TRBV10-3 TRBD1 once TGTGCCATCAGCAAGACAGGGGAGAACACTGAAGCTTTCTTT CAISKTGENTEAFF
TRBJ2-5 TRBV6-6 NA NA TGTGCCAGCAGCCCCCCGGGGGTTCGAGAGACCCAGTACTTC CASSPPGVRETQYF
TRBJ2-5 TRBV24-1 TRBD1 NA TGTGCCACCAGTGACTACAGGGGAGAGACCCAGTACTTC CATSDYRGETQYF
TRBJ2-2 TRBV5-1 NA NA TGCGCCAGCAGCTTAACATCTCGGTACACCGGGGAGCTGTTTTTT CASSLTSRYTGELFF
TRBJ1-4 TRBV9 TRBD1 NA TGTGCCAGCAGCGTGGGGGACAGGGTCTCTCCTGGAAATGAAAAACTGTTTTTT CASSVGDRVSPGNEKLFF
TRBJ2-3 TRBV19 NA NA TGTGCCAGTAGTCCGGGGCCTACTACCACGCAGTATTTT CASSPGPTTTQYF
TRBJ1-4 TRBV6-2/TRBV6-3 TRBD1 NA TGTGCCAGCAGTTCACGACAGGGGGCGATTGAAAAACTGTTTTTT CASSSRQGAIEKLFF
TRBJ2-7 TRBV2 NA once TGTGCCAGCAGTGATCATGGGGCCTCCTACGAGCAGTACTTC CASSDHGASYEQYF
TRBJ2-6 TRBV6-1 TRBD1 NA TGTGCCAGCAGTGAGGGACAGGGGGCGTCCGGGGCCAACGTCCTGACTTTC CASSEGQGASGANVLTF
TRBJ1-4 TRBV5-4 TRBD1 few TGTGCCAGCAGCGTGACCGGGACAGGGATCACTAATGAAAAACTGTTTTTT CASSVTGTGITNEKLFF
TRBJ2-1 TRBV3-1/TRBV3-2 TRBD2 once TGTGCCAGCAGCTTAACGGGACTAGCGGCCAATGAGCAGTTCTTC CASSLTGLAANEQFF
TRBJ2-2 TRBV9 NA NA TGTGCCAGCAGCGTAGGACCGCCCGGGGAGCTGTTTTTT CASSVGPPGELFF
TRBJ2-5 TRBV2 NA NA TGTGCCAGCAGTGGGGAAAGCGGGTATCAAGAGACCCAGTACTTC CASSGESGYQETQYF
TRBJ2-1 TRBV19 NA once TGTGCCAGTAGTATAGGGGCCAGGGGAGATGAGCAGTTCTTC CASSIGARGDEQFF
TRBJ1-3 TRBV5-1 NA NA TGCGCCAGCAGCTTGGGGGACGTACTAGCTGGAAACACCATATATTTT CASSLGDVLAGNTIYF
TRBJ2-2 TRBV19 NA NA TGTGCCAGTATTGGCAGGGGCATAGCGAACACCGGGGAGCTGTTTTTT CASIGRGIANTGELFF
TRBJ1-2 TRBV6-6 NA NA TGTGCCATCAAGGACCGCAACTATGGCTACACCTTC CAIKDRNYGYTF
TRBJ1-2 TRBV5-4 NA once TGTGCGGACCGAGCCGTTCCGGAGGGCTACACCTTC CADRAVPEGYTF
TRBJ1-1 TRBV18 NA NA TGTGCCAGCTCATATTCCCCACTAAACACTGAAGCTTTCTTT CASSYSPLNTEAFF
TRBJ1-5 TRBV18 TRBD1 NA TGTGCCAGCTCACCAGAGACAGGGCATCATCAGCCCCAGCATTTT CASSPETGHHQPQHF
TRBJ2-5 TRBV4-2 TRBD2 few TGTGCCAGCAGCCGAAAAGCGGGAGGGGAAGAGACCCAGTACTTC CASSRKAGGEETQYF
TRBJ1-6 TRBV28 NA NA TGTGCCAGCAAGGTAGGGGGAGCAGGGTCACCCCTCCACTTT CASKVGGAGSPLHF
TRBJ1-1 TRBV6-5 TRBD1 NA TGTGCCAGCCGGGAGAACAGGGGCGAATACACTGAAGCTTTCTTT CASRENRGEYTEAFF
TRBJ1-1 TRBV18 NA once TGTGCCAGCTCACCACTAACGGGACGGCCGTATGAAGCTTTCTTT CASSPLTGRPYEAFF
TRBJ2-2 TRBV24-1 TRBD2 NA TGTGCCACCAGTGACCGCGGGGGGCTGGTCGGGGAGCTGTTTTTT CATSDRGGLVGELFF